Listed here are 27 T cell receptor beta chains from one sample, sequenced in a study of post-analysis software for immune sequencing data. Carried by the TCR beta cDNA libraries were unique molecular identifiers. TCRdb independently ran MiXCR on the PCR reads; one entry per CDR3 protein. Of roughly 620,000 distinct CDR3 sequences listed, roughly 40% are singletons. Whole-study results and caveats: A handful of TRBV segments were significantly more frequent in patients than in controls. TRBV5-6, TRBV5-1 and TRBV20-1 were among these segments.

Antigens for these TCRs are unknown. Specimen: blood. The receptors derive from a girl aged 5-17 years with multiple sclerosis.

Notes on this clonotype: It is likely a read error, because the conserved phenylalanine at the end of the CDR3 is missing. The rearrangement joins TRBV7-7 to TRBJ2-7; 9 bases agree with TRBD2. Germline V CDR1 and CDR2: SSHAT, FNYEAQ (reference sequence). The CDR3 covers 17 residues. CDR3 nucleotides: TGTGCTAGCAGCTCCGGCTTGGGAGGCGGGAGGGCCTACGAGCAGTACTCC. Amino acid sequence: CASSSGLGGGRAYEQYS.

This clonotype was seen more than once but under ten times. The V and J genes are TRBV3-1 and TRBJ2-1; D possibly matches TRBD1 or TRBD2 (5 bases each). CDR1 and CDR2 (germline): LGHDT, YNNKEL (reference sequence). V lost 3 bases and J 3 bases, leaving 12 bases between the germline ends. This CDR3 has 15 residues. This chain's CDR3 is CASSHSGTNYNEQFF. DNA of the CDR3: TGTGCCAGCAGCCATTCCGGGACGAACTACAATGAGCAGTTCTTC.

The chain is built from TRBV5-1 and TRBJ2-7, with 8 bases lining up with TRBD1. Trimming took 3 bases from V and 0 from J; bases not matched to a gene: 5. The CDR3 is 15 residues long. Per the germline V gene, CDR1 is SGHRS and CDR2 is YFSETQ. CDR3 coding DNA: TGCGCCAGCAGCTGGGGGACAGGTTTCTCCTACGAGCAGTACTTC. Translating it yields CASSWGTGFSYEQYF.

The chain recombines TRBV27 with TRBJ1-1; 8 bases match TRBD1. J gave up 0 bases and V 7 bases, and 7 bases lay outside the gene matches. This CDR3 is 15 amino acids long. Germline V gene data show CDR1 as MNHEY and CDR2 as SMNVEV (reference sequence). DNA for the CDR3: TGTGCCAGCAACGACAGGGGACTCCTGAACACTGAAGCTTTCTTT. Encoded protein: CASNDRGLLNTEAFF.

This clonotype was observed a handful of times. The chain joins TRBV12-3 or TRBV12-4 to TRBJ2-3; D possibly corresponds to TRBD2 (6 bases). CDR3 size: 16 residues. Trimming removed 6 bases from V and 8 bases from J, with 24 bases in between. This CDR3 is CASSYTPAGASATQYF. CDR3 sequence (DNA): TGTGCCAGCAGCTATACACCAGCGGGCGCATCGGCTACGCAGTATTTT.

This clonotype has just a few counts. The chain has TRBV6-5 and TRBJ1-2; D may be TRBD1 (6 bases). The germline CDR1 and CDR2 sequences are MNHEY and SVGAGI. Between the trimmed V and J ends, which lost 6 bases and 2 bases, there was a span of 10 bases. The CDR3 covers 13 residues. The CDR3 sequence: CASRTGTNYGYTF. Written as DNA, the CDR3 is TGTGCCAGCAGAACCGGGACAAACTATGGCTACACCTTC.

As to this clonotype: At one end, the junction sequence differs from germline, possibly due to a read error. The chain employs TRBV7-2 and TRBJ1-2; 7 positions agree with TRBD1. Per the germline V gene, CDR1 is SGHTA and CDR2 is FQGNSA. CDR3 size: 14 residues. CDR3 sequence: CASSFLGTDYGYIF. CDR3 in DNA: TGTGCCAGCAGCTTTCTCGGGACAGACTATGGCTACATCTTC.

This clonotype was seen a few times. This chain connects TRBV9 to TRBJ2-1, with D possibly matching TRBD2 (5 bases). The germline gives CDR1 SGDLS, CDR2 YYNGEE. Trimming removed 3 bases from V and 2 bases from J, with 15 bases in between. The CDR3 is 16 residues long. The CDR3 region is CASSARTGKTYNEQFF. The CDR3 DNA reads as TGTGCCAGCAGCGCCCGGACGGGAAAAACCTACAATGAGCAGTTCTTC.

V usage is TRBV14 and J usage is TRBJ2-1; no reliable D call. Per germline, CDR1 SGHDN and CDR2 FVKESK. There are 14 residues in the CDR3. Trimming stripped 3 bases from V and 4 bases from J, with 10 bases between. The CDR3: CASSHRLSYNEQFF. The CDR3 nucleotides are TGTGCCAGCAGCCATCGGCTGTCATACAATGAGCAGTTCTTC.

V usage is TRBV12-3 or TRBV12-4 and J usage is TRBJ1-1; D may be TRBD1 (6 bases). This CDR3 spans 14 amino acids. V dropped 6 bases and J dropped 3 bases, with 14 bases sitting between them. This CDR3 is CASSLRGEDTEAFF. CDR3 in DNA: TGTGCCAGCAGCTTGAGGGGGGAGGACACTGAAGCTTTCTTT.

There are many counts of this clonotype. The V call is TRBV7-8, the J call TRBJ1-2; D unresolved. Germline V gene lookup returns CDR1 SGHVS and CDR2 FQNEAQ. This CDR3 is 12 amino acids long. Trimming stripped 0 bases from V and 7 bases from J, with 6 bases between. The CDR3 DNA sequence: TGTGCCAGCAGCTTAGCGACCAGTGGCTACACCTTC. Amino acids: CASSLATSGYTF.

The rearrangement uses TRBV7-2 and TRBJ2-5; D could derive from TRBD1 or TRBD2 (5 bases each). Looked up from germline, CDR1 is SGHTA and CDR2 is FQGNSA. The CDR3 loop spans 14 amino acids. Between the trimmed V and J ends, which lost 7 bases and 7 bases, there was a span of 19 bases. The CDR3, as DNA: TGTGCCAGCACCCCCCAGGGAGTGTGGGGGACCCAGTACTTC. This codes for CASTPQGVWGTQYF.

Comment on this clonotype: One end of the junction fails to match germline, which may point to a read error. The gene calls are TRBV19 and TRBJ1-2; 7 nucleotides line up with TRBD1. Germline V gives CDR1 LNHDA, CDR2 SQIVND (reference sequence). The CDR3 is 15 amino acids. The CDR3 nucleotides are TGTGCCCGTAGTACCCCTACAGGGGTTAACTATGGCTACACCTTC. The encoded protein is CARSTPTGVNYGYTF.

The chain recombines TRBV18 with TRBJ2-7; no clear D gene. This CDR3 is built from 13 residues. The V gene lost 6 bases and the J gene lost 3 bases, with 12 bases spanning the gap. Germline-derived CDR1 and CDR2 are KGHSH and LQKENI. DNA of the CDR3: TGTGCCAGCTCGAAGCCCGGGTTCTACGAGCAGTACTTC. Protein: CASSKPGFYEQYF.

The J gene is TRBJ2-7, the V gene TRBV2, with D perhaps matching TRBD2 (5 bases). Germline V gene sequence: CDR1 SNHLY, CDR2 FYNNEI. Trimming removed 6 bases at V and 2 bases at J, with 11 bases between. This CDR3 region has 13 residues. The CDR3 region has the DNA TGTGCCAGCAGGGCGGGTTCGACCTACGAGCAGTACTTC. The encoded protein is CASRAGSTYEQYF.

The chain links TRBV10-1 to TRBJ2-5, with 7 nucleotides matching TRBD2. The CDR3 loop spans 15 amino acids. V gave up 7 bases and J gave up 3 bases; unmatched junction bases: 11. The V gene's germline CDR1 is WNHNN and CDR2 SYGVQD (reference sequence). The CDR3 sequence: CASKEWLAEEETQYF. The CDR3 DNA reads as TGCGCCAGCAAGGAATGGCTAGCGGAAGAAGAGACCCAGTACTTC.

V gene TRBV10-3 combines with J gene TRBJ2-5; TRBD2 matches at 9 bases. Germline V gene sequence: CDR1 ENHRY, CDR2 SYGVKD. With V trimmed by 4 bases and J by 4 bases, 4 bases remained unmatched. The CDR3 has 14 residues. As DNA, the CDR3 is TGTGCCATCAGTGCTGCTAGCGGGGTAGAGACCCAGTACTTC. Its protein product is CAISAASGVETQYF.

This clonotype was recorded a few times. The chain uses TRBV5-1 and TRBJ1-2, with 10 bases that match TRBD1. The trim removed 4 bases at V and 4 bases at J, leaving 7 bases unmatched. Germline V gene sequence: CDR1 SGHRS, CDR2 YFSETQ. There are 15 residues in the CDR3. DNA for the CDR3: TGCGCCAGCAGCGAGGGACAGGGGAACACCTATGGCTACACCTTC. Its protein is CASSEGQGNTYGYTF.

This sequence joins TRBV29-1 and TRBJ1-1; 9 bases match TRBD1. Germline CDR1 is SQVTM and CDR2 is ANQGSEA. This CDR3 contains 12 residues. V shed 3 bases and J 5 bases; nucleotides not matched to a gene: 1. CDR3: CSVETGGTEAFF. The CDR3 coding sequence is TGCAGCGTTGAGACAGGGGGAACTGAAGCTTTCTTT. The full variable domain, completed using reference TRBV29-1 and TRBJ1-1, is SAVISQKPSRDICQRGTSLTIQCQVDSQVTMMFWYRQQPGQSLTLIATANQGSEATYESGFVIDKFPISRPNLTFSTLTVSNMSPEDSSIYLCSVETGGTEAFFGQGTRLTVV.

This clonotype was detected only a few times. V and J are TRBV20-1 and TRBJ2-2; no clear D gene. The germline V gene has CDR1 DFQATT and CDR2 SNEGSKA (reference sequence). The CDR3 spans 13 residues. Deletions cut 5 bases from V and 0 bases from J, with 7 bases between. CDR3: CSAFNPNTGELFF. The CDR3 DNA sequence: TGCAGTGCTTTCAATCCGAACACCGGGGAGCTGTTTTTT.

The chain carries TRBV29-1 and TRBJ2-6, with 9 bases identical to TRBD1. The CDR3 has 16 residues. The V segment lost 6 bases and the J segment 3 bases; nucleotides outside the gene matches: 9. Germline lookup yields CDR1 SQVTM and CDR2 ANQGSEA. This CDR3 reads CSVRDRAAGGANVLTF. CDR3 in DNA: TGCAGCGTCCGGGACAGGGCCGCCGGTGGGGCCAACGTCCTGACTTTC. Supplemented by reference TRBV29-1 and TRBJ2-6, the full variable domain reads SAVISQKPSRDICQRGTSLTIQCQVDSQVTMMFWYRQQPGQSLTLIATANQGSEATYESGFVIDKFPISRPNLTFSTLTVSNMSPEDSSIYLCSVRDRAAGGANVLTFGAGSRLTVL.

This clonotype was seen a handful of times. The chain employs TRBV9 and TRBJ2-1; no clear D gene. The V and J ends lost 0 bases and 3 bases respectively, with 13 bases between them. Germline V gene lookup returns CDR1 SGDLS and CDR2 YYNGEE. The CDR3 contains 16 residues. CDR3 DNA sequence: TGTGCCAGCAGCGTAGGGGTGGCAGCCCTCTACAATGAGCAGTTCTTC. Amino acid sequence: CASSVGVAALYNEQFF.

This clonotype was detected only a few times. The genes are TRBV12-3 or TRBV12-4 and TRBJ2-7; tentatively, D is TRBD1 (6 bases). The CDR3 runs to 15 residues. The V end lost 6 bases, the J end lost 1 base, and 16 bases lay between the germline ends. The CDR3 DNA reads as TGTGCCAGCAGCTTGTACAGGGAAAGTTCCTACGAGCAGTACTTC. This translates into CASSLYRESSYEQYF.

This clonotype was seen more than once but under ten times. The chain recombines TRBV5-1 with TRBJ2-5, with D perhaps TRBD1 or TRBD2 (5 bases each). Germline V gene sequence: CDR1 SGHRS, CDR2 YFSETQ. The CDR3 runs to 16 residues. V lost 4 bases and J 3 bases, leaving 19 bases between the germline ends. In DNA, the CDR3 is TGCGCCAGCAGCCCCCGTCTTGGGGCGGAGGAAGAGACCCAGTACTTC. Amino acid sequence: CASSPRLGAEEETQYF.

The chain carries TRBV12-3 or TRBV12-4 and TRBJ2-5; D may be TRBD1 (6 bases). This CDR3 has 14 amino acids. The V gene lost 6 bases and the J gene lost 7 bases, with 18 bases spanning the gap. CDR3 sequence reads: CASSLSAGDGTQYF. The CDR3 region has the DNA TGTGCCAGCAGCCTGTCTGCAGGGGATGGGACCCAGTACTTC.

CDR3 coding DNA: TGCGCCAGCAGCTTGGAATCCGGGAACCAGTACTTC. Translation gives CASSLESGNQYF. The chain carries TRBV5-1 and TRBJ2-5; tentative D call: TRBD2 (5 bases). The ends were cut back, 0 bases at V and 10 bases at J, with 10 bases in the middle. The CDR3 sequence is 12 residues long. CDR1 and CDR2 from the germline V gene are SGHRS and YFSETQ.

The chain is built from TRBV7-3 and TRBJ2-5; perhaps TRBD2 as D (5 bases). The J call is uncertain, as TRBJ2-7 better fits the DNA end. Per germline, CDR1 SGHTA and CDR2 FQGTGA. The CDR3 has 13 amino acids. CDR3 sequence (DNA): TGTGCCAGCAGCCTAGGACCCGCGGGCGAGCAGTACTTC. Encoded protein: CASSLGPAGEQYF.